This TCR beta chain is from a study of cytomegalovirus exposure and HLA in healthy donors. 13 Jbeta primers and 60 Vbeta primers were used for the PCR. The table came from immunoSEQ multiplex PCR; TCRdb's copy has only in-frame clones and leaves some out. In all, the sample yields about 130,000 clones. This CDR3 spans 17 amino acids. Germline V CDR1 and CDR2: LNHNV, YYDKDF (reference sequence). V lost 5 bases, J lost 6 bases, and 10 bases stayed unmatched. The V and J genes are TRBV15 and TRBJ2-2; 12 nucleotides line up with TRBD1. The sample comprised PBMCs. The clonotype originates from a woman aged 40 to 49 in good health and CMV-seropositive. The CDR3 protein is CATSPGQGAGRAGELFF. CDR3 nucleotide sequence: TGTGCCACCAGCCCGGGACAGGGGGCGGGGCGTGCCGGGGAGCTGTTTTTT. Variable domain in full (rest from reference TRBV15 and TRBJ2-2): DAMVIQNPRYQVTQFGKPVTLSCSQTLNHNVMYWYQQKSSQAPKLLFHYYDKDFNNEADTPDNFQSRRPNTSFCFLDIRSPGLGDTAMYLCATSPGQGAGRAGELFFGEGSRLTVL.